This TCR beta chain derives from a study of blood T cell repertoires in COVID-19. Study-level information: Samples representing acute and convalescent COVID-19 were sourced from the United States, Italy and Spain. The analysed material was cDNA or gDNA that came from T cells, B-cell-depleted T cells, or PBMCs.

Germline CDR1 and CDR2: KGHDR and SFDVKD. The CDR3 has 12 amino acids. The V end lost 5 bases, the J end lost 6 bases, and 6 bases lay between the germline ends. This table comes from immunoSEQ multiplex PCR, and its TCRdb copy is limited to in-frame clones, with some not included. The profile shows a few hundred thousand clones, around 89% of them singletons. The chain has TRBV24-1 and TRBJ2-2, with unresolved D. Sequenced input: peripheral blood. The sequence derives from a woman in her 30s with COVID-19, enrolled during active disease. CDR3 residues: CATSASAGELFF. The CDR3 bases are TGTGCCACCAGTGCATCAGCCGGGGAGCTGTTTTTT.